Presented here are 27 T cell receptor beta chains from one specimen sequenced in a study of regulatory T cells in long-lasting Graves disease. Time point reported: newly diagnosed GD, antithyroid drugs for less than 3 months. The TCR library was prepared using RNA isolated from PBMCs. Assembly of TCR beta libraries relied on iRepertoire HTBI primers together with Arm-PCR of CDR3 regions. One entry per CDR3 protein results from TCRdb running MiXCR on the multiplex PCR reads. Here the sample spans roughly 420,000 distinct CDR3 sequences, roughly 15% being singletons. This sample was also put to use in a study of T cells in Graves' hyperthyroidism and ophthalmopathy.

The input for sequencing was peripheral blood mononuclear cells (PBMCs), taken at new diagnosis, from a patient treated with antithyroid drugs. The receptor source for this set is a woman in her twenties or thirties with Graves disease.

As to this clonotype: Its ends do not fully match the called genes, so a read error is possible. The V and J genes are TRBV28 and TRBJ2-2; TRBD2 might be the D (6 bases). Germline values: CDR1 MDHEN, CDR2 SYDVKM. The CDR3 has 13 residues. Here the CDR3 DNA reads TGTGCCAGCAATGGGAGGTTCACCGGGGAGCCGTTTTTT. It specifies CASNGRFTGEPFF.

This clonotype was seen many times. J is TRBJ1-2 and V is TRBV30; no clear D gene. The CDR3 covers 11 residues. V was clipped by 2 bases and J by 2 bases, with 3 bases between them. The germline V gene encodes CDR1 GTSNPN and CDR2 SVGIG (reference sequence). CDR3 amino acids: CAWSINYGYTF. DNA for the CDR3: TGTGCCTGGAGTATAAACTATGGCTACACCTTC. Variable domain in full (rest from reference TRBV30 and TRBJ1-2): SQTIHQWPATLVQPVGSPLSLECTVEGTSNPNLYWYRQAAGRGLQLLFYSVGIGQISSEVPQNLSASRPQDRQFILSSKKLLLSDSGFYLCAWSINYGYTFGSGTRLTVV.

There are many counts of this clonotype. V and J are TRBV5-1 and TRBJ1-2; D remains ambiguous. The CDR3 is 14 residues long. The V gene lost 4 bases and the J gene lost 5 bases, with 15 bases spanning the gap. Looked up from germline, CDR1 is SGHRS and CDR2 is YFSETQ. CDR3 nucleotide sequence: TGCGCCAGCAGCCCAACACCCGCGAGTTATGGCTACACCTTC. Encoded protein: CASSPTPASYGYTF.

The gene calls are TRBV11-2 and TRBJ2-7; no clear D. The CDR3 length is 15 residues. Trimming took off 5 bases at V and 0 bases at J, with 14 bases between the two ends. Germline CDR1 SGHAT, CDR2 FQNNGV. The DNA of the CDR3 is TGTGCCAGCAGCCTTCCAGGTAGTAGCTCCTACGAGCAGTACTTC. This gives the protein CASSLPGSSSYEQYF.

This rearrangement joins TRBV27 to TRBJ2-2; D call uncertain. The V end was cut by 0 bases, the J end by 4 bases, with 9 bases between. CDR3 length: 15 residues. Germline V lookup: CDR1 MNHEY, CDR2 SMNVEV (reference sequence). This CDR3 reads CASSLSRPLTGELFF. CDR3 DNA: TGTGCCAGCAGTTTATCAAGGCCTCTCACCGGGGAGCTGTTTTTT.

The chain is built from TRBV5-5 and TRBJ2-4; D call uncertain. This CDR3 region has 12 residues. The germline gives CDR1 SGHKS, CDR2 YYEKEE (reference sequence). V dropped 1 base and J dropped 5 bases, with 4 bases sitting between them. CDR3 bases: TGTGCCAGCAGCTTGCAGGAAAACATTCAGTACTTC. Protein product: CASSLQENIQYF.

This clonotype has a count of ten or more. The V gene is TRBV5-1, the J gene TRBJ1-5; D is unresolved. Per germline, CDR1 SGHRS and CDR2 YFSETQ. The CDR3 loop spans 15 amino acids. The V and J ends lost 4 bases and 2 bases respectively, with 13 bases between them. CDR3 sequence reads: CASSSLQWGNQPQHF. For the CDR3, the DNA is TGCGCCAGCAGCAGCCTACAGTGGGGCAATCAGCCCCAGCATTTT.

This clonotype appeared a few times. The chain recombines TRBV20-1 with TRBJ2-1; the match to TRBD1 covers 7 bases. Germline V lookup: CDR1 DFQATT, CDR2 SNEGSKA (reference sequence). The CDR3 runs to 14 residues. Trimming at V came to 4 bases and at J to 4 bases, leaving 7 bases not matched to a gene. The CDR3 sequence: CSAKTGQTYNEQFF. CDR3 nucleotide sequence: TGCAGTGCTAAAACGGGACAGACATACAATGAGCAGTTCTTC.

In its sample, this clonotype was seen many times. Written as DNA, the CDR3 is TGTGCCAGCAGCCAATTTCCTAGCGGTAACAATGAGCAGTTCTTC. Translating gives CASSQFPSGNNEQFF. The chain couples TRBV3-1 to TRBJ2-1; 7 nucleotides align to TRBD2. The germline V gene encodes CDR1 LGHDT and CDR2 YNNKEL (reference sequence). This CDR3 comprises 15 residues. With V trimmed by 2 bases and J by 5 bases, 6 bases remained unmatched.

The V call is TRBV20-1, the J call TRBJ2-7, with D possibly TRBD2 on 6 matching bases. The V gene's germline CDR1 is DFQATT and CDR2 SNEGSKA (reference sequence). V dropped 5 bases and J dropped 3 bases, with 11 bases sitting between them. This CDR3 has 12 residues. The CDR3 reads CSAAWGVYEQYF. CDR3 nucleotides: TGCAGTGCTGCTTGGGGGGTCTACGAGCAGTACTTC.

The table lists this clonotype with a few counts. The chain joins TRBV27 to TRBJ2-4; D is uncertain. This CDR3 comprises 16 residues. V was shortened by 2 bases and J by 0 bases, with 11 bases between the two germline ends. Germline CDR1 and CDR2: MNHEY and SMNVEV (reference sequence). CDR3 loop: CASSLVGYLAKNIQYF. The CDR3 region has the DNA TGTGCCAGCAGTTTAGTGGGCTACCTAGCCAAAAACATTCAGTACTTC.

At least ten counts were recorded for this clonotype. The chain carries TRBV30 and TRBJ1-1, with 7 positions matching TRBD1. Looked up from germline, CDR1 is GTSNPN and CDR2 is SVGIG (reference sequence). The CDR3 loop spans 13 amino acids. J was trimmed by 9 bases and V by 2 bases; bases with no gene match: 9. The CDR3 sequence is CAWSNDRVGQAFF. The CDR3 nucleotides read TGTGCCTGGAGTAACGACAGGGTGGGTCAAGCTTTCTTT.

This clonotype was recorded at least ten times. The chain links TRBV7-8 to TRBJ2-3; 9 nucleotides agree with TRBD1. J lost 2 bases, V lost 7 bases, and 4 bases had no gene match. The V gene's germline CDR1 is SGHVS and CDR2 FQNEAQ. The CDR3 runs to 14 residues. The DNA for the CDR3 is TGTGCCAGCACCAACAGGGGGCCCACAGATACGCAGTATTTT. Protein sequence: CASTNRGPTDTQYF.

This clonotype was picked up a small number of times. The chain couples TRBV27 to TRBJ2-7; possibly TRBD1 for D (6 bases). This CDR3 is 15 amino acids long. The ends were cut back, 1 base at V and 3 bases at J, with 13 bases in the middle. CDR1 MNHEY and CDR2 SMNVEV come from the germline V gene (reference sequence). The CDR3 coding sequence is TGTGCCAGCAGTTTATGGACAGCGAGTAGCTACGAGCAGTACTTC. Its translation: CASSLWTASSYEQYF.

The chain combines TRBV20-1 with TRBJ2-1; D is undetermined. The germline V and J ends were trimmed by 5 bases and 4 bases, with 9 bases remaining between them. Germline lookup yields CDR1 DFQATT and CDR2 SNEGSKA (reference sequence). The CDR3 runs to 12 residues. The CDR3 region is CSAGYFYNEQFF. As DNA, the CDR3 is TGCAGTGCTGGCTACTTTTACAATGAGCAGTTCTTC.

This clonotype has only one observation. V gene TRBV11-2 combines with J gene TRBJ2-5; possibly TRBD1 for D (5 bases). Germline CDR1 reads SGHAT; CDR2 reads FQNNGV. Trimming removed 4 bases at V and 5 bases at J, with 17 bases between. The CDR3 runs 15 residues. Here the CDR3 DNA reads TGTGCCAGCAGCTCCCGGCCAGGGAAGAAGGAGACCCAGTACTTC. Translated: CASSSRPGKKETQYF.

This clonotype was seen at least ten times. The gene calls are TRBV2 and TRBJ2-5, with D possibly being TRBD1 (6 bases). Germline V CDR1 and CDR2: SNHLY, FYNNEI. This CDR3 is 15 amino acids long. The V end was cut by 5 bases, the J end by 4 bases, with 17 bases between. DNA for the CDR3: TGTGCCAGCAGTACCCGCCCCTCCAGGGGAGAGACCCAGTACTTC. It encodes CASSTRPSRGETQYF. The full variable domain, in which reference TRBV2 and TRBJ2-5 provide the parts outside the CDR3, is EPEVTQTPSHQVTQMGQEVILRCVPISNHLYFYWYRQILGQKVEFLVSFYNNEISEKSEIFDDQFSVERPDGSNFTLKIRSTKLEDSAMYFCASSTRPSRGETQYFGPGTRLLVL.

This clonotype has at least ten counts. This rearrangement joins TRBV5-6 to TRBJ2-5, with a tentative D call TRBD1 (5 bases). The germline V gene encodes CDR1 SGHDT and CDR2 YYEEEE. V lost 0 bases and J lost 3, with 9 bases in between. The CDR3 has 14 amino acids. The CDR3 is CASSLVNRKETQYF. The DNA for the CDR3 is TGTGCCAGCAGCTTGGTCAACAGGAAAGAGACCCAGTACTTC.

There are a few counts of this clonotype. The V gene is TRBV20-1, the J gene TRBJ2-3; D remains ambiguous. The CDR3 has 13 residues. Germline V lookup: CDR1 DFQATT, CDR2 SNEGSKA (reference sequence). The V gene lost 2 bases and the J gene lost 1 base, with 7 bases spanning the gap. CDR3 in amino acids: CSARKPRTDTQYF. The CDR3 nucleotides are TGCAGTGCTAGAAAACCCCGCACAGATACGCAGTATTTT.

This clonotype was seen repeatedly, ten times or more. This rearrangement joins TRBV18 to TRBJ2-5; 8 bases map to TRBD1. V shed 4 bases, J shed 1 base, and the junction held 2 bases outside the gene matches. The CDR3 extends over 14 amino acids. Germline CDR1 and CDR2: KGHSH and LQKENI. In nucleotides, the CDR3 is TGTGCCAGCTCACGTGGGACAGGCCAAGAGACCCAGTACTTC. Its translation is CASSRGTGQETQYF.

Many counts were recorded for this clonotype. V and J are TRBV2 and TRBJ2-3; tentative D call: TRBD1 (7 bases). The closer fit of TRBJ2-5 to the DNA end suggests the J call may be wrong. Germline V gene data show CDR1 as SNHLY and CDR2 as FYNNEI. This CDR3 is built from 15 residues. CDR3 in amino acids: CASSEGRGEAETQYF. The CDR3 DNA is TGTGCCAGCAGTGAAGGCAGGGGGGAGGCAGAGACCCAGTACTTC.

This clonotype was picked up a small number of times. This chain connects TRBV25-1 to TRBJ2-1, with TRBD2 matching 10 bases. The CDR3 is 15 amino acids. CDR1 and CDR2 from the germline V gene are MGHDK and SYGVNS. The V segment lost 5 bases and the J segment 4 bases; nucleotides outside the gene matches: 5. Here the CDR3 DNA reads TGTGCCAGCAGTCCTAGCGGGAGTATTTACAATGAGCAGTTCTTC. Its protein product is CASSPSGSIYNEQFF.

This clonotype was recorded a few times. For the CDR3, the DNA is TGTGCCAGCAGCCTCTGGACTAGCGGGAGACGGGCGGCAGAGACCCAGTACTTC. Translating it yields CASSLWTSGRRAAETQYF. The chain employs TRBV7-2 and TRBJ2-5; TRBD2 agrees at 13 bases. The CDR3 runs 18 residues. With 5 bases clipped from V and 4 bases from J, the junction kept 13 bases outside the gene matches. The germline V gene encodes CDR1 SGHTA and CDR2 FQGNSA.

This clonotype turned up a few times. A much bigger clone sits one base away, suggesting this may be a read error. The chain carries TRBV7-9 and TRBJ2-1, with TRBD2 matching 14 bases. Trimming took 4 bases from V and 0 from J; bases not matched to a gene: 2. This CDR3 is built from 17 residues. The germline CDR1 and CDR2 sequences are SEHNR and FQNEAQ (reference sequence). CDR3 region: CASSSGTSGSSYNEQFF. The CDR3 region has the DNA TGTGCCAGCAGCTCAGGGACTAGCGGGAGCTCCTACAATGAGCAGTTCTTC.

The CDR3 bases are TGCGCCAGCAGCTTCAGACAGTTAGATGGCTACACCTTC. Residues: CASSFRQLDGYTF. The chain uses TRBV5-1 and TRBJ1-2; maybe TRBD1 (5 bases). The V end lost 2 bases, the J end lost 6 bases, and 11 bases lay between the germline ends. Germline lookup yields CDR1 SGHRS and CDR2 YFSETQ. The CDR3 consists of 13 residues.

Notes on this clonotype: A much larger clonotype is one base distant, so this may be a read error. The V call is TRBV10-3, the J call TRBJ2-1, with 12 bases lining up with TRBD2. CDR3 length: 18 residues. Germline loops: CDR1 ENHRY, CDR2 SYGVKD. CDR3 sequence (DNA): TGTGCCAGCAGTTTAAATCTAGCGGGAGGGCCTTTTGGTTATGGGCAGTTCTTC. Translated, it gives CASSLNLAGGPFGYGQFF.

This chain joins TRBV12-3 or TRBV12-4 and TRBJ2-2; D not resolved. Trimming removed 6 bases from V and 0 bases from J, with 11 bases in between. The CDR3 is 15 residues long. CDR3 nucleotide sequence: TGTGCCAGCAGCTCTAACACCGCGAACACCGGGGAGCTGTTTTTT. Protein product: CASSSNTANTGELFF.